A selection of T cell receptor beta chains follows, all from one sample in a study of blood T cell repertoires in COVID-19. Data came from immunoSEQ multiplex PCR; TCRdb stores just in-frame clones and leaves some out. This table holds some 400,000 clones, approximately 90% found once. The sequenced sample was PBMCs or T cells enriched from blood (not recorded which). All receptors come from a middle-aged woman who had been exposed to COVID-19. Both conserved end residues are part of each CDR3. A D gene is named only where the DNA matches it firmly. Some rows mark clone size as missing; the rest say once, few, many or name a class of expanded clone.

clone_size: once
v_call: TRBV7-6
d_call: TRBD2
j_call: TRBJ2-3
cdr3_aa: CASSLALAGFTDTQYF
cdr3_nt: TGTGCCAGCAGCTTAGCGCTAGCGGGGTTCACAGATACGCAGTATTTT

clone_size: NA
v_call: TRBV7-8
d_call: NA
j_call: TRBJ1-1
cdr3_aa: CASSLLGATEAFF
cdr3_nt: TGTGCCAGCAGCCTCCTTGGGGCTACTGAAGCTTTCTTT

clone_size: NA
v_call: TRBV4-3
d_call: TRBD2
j_call: TRBJ2-5
cdr3_aa: CASSARLAGWETQYF
cdr3_nt: TGCGCCAGCAGCGCGAGGCTAGCGGGATGGGAGACCCAGTACTTC

clone_size: NA
v_call: TRBV2
d_call: TRBD2
j_call: TRBJ2-3
cdr3_aa: CASSSRLAGGHRGTDTQYF
cdr3_nt: TGTGCCAGCAGTTCCAGACTAGCGGGGGGGCATAGAGGCACAGATACGCAGTATTTT

clone_size: NA
v_call: TRBV2
d_call: TRBD1
j_call: TRBJ2-1
cdr3_aa: CASSARGSSSYNEQFF
cdr3_nt: TGTGCCAGCAGCGCCAGGGGGTCCTCCTCCTACAATGAGCAGTTCTTC

clone_size: NA
v_call: TRBV5-4
d_call: TRBD1
j_call: TRBJ1-1
cdr3_aa: CASSLGIQGAVGTEAFF
cdr3_nt: TGTGCCAGCAGCTTGGGTATACAGGGGGCGGTGGGCACTGAAGCTTTCTTT

clone_size: NA
v_call: TRBV27
d_call: NA
j_call: TRBJ1-1
cdr3_aa: CASSLSPGDRAAFF
cdr3_nt: TGTGCCAGCAGTTTATCCCCGGGGGATAGGGCAGCTTTCTTT

clone_size: few
v_call: TRBV5-1
d_call: NA
j_call: TRBJ1-6
cdr3_aa: CASASQATKDNSPLHF
cdr3_nt: TGCGCCAGCGCTTCCCAGGCGACAAAAGATAATTCACCCCTCCACTTT

clone_size: NA
v_call: TRBV30
d_call: NA
j_call: TRBJ1-4
cdr3_aa: CAWSKPARQREKLFF
cdr3_nt: TGTGCCTGGAGCAAGCCCGCTAGGCAGAGGGAAAAACTGTTTTTT

clone_size: NA
v_call: TRBV6-5
d_call: NA
j_call: TRBJ1-5
cdr3_aa: CASRAGSWQPQHF
cdr3_nt: TGTGCCAGCAGGGCGGGCAGCTGGCAGCCCCAGCATTTT

clone_size: NA
v_call: TRBV10-3
d_call: TRBD1
j_call: TRBJ2-7
cdr3_aa: CAISESGDSPAAYEQYF
cdr3_nt: TGTGCCATCAGTGAGTCGGGGGACAGTCCCGCCGCCTACGAGCAGTACTTC

clone_size: NA
v_call: TRBV12-3/TRBV12-4
d_call: NA
j_call: TRBJ2-7
cdr3_aa: CASSLRGEQYF
cdr3_nt: TGTGCCAGCAGTTTAAGGGGCGAGCAGTACTTC

clone_size: NA
v_call: TRBV11-2
d_call: TRBD2
j_call: TRBJ2-1
cdr3_aa: CASRLGLLAGAPYNEQFF
cdr3_nt: TGTGCCAGCAGGTTAGGTCTCCTAGCGGGGGCTCCCTACAATGAGCAGTTCTTC

clone_size: NA
v_call: TRBV12-3/TRBV12-4
d_call: NA
j_call: TRBJ1-1
cdr3_aa: CASSFPGNTEAFF
cdr3_nt: TGTGCCAGCAGTTTTCCAGGGAACACTGAAGCTTTCTTT

clone_size: once
v_call: TRBV6-5
d_call: TRBD1
j_call: TRBJ1-4
cdr3_aa: CASSQGGPNEKLFF
cdr3_nt: TGTGCCAGCAGCCAAGGGGGCCCCAATGAAAAACTGTTTTTT

clone_size: NA
v_call: TRBV19
d_call: TRBD2
j_call: TRBJ2-7
cdr3_aa: CASSAQTSGSGEQYF
cdr3_nt: TGTGCCAGTAGTGCTCAAACTAGCGGGTCGGGCGAGCAGTACTTC

clone_size: NA
v_call: TRBV7-8
d_call: NA
j_call: TRBJ2-5
cdr3_aa: CASTVLGETQYF
cdr3_nt: TGTGCCAGCACAGTTCTCGGGGAGACCCAGTACTTC

clone_size: NA
v_call: TRBV2
d_call: NA
j_call: TRBJ2-6
cdr3_aa: CASSKQAPGGSGANVLTF
cdr3_nt: TGTGCCAGCAGTAAACAGGCCCCCGGTGGTTCTGGGGCCAACGTCCTGACTTTC

clone_size: NA
v_call: TRBV7-6
d_call: NA
j_call: TRBJ1-3
cdr3_aa: CASSPLPGSGNTIYF
cdr3_nt: TGTGCCAGCAGCCCCCTCCCGGGCTCTGGAAACACCATATATTTT

clone_size: NA
v_call: TRBV7-8
d_call: NA
j_call: TRBJ2-5
cdr3_aa: CASTYVGGRFQETQYF
cdr3_nt: TGTGCCAGCACCTACGTCGGGGGGCGATTCCAAGAGACCCAGTACTTC

clone_size: NA
v_call: TRBV2
d_call: TRBD1
j_call: TRBJ1-2
cdr3_aa: CASSMGQGLYGYTF
cdr3_nt: TGTGCCAGCAGCATGGGACAGGGGCTCTATGGCTACACCTTC

clone_size: NA
v_call: TRBV15
d_call: NA
j_call: TRBJ1-1
cdr3_aa: CATREDTEAFF
cdr3_nt: TGTGCCACCAGGGAGGACACTGAAGCTTTCTTT

clone_size: NA
v_call: TRBV7-9
d_call: NA
j_call: TRBJ2-3
cdr3_aa: CASSLDSDTQYF
cdr3_nt: TGTGCCAGCAGCTTAGACTCAGATACGCAGTATTTT

clone_size: NA
v_call: TRBV30
d_call: NA
j_call: TRBJ1-5
cdr3_aa: CAWRKGGQPQHF
cdr3_nt: TGTGCCTGGAGAAAGGGAGGGCAGCCCCAGCATTTT

clone_size: NA
v_call: TRBV4-3
d_call: NA
j_call: TRBJ1-5
cdr3_aa: CASSQVIGVVQPQHF
cdr3_nt: TGCGCCAGCAGCCAAGTTATAGGGGTCGTGCAGCCCCAGCATTTT

clone_size: few
v_call: TRBV5-4
d_call: TRBD1
j_call: TRBJ2-1
cdr3_aa: CASSLGQGQSNEQFF
cdr3_nt: TGTGCCAGCAGCTTGGGACAGGGTCAGAGCAATGAGCAGTTCTTC

clone_size: NA
v_call: TRBV5-1
d_call: NA
j_call: TRBJ2-6
cdr3_aa: CASSFSAGANVLTF
cdr3_nt: TGCGCCAGCAGCTTCTCTGCTGGGGCCAACGTCCTGACTTTC

clone_size: NA
v_call: TRBV6-2/TRBV6-3
d_call: TRBD2
j_call: TRBJ2-1
cdr3_aa: CASSSRTSFDEQFF
cdr3_nt: TGTGCCAGCAGTTCGAGGACTAGCTTCGATGAGCAGTTCTTC

clone_size: NA
v_call: TRBV12-3/TRBV12-4
d_call: NA
j_call: TRBJ1-1
cdr3_aa: CASNMKGDTEAFF
cdr3_nt: TGTGCCAGCAACATGAAGGGGGACACTGAAGCTTTCTTT

clone_size: NA
v_call: TRBV2
d_call: NA
j_call: TRBJ1-2
cdr3_aa: CASRKQTTNYGYTF
cdr3_nt: TGTGCCAGCAGGAAACAGACCACTAACTATGGCTACACCTTC

clone_size: NA
v_call: TRBV2
d_call: TRBD1
j_call: TRBJ1-1
cdr3_aa: CATRGQSVAEAFF
cdr3_nt: TGTGCCACCCGGGGACAGAGCGTGGCTGAAGCTTTCTTT

clone_size: NA
v_call: TRBV4-2
d_call: NA
j_call: TRBJ2-6
cdr3_aa: CASSQDQDSGANVLTF
cdr3_nt: TGTGCCAGCAGCCAAGATCAGGACTCTGGGGCCAACGTCCTGACTTTC

clone_size: NA
v_call: TRBV13
d_call: NA
j_call: TRBJ1-6
cdr3_aa: CASSPRGGWNSPLHF
cdr3_nt: TGTGCCAGCAGCCCCCGGGGAGGGTGGAATTCACCCCTCCACTTT

clone_size: NA
v_call: TRBV27
d_call: TRBD1
j_call: TRBJ1-2
cdr3_aa: CASSLRAWTGGNYGYTF
cdr3_nt: TGTGCCAGCAGTTTAAGAGCCTGGACAGGGGGCAACTATGGCTACACCTTC

clone_size: few
v_call: TRBV27
d_call: TRBD2
j_call: TRBJ2-7
cdr3_aa: CASSKRELSYEQYF
cdr3_nt: TGTGCCAGCAGTAAGCGGGAGTTGTCCTACGAGCAGTACTTC

clone_size: NA
v_call: TRBV6-5
d_call: NA
j_call: TRBJ1-4
cdr3_aa: CAAGLRGGKLFF
cdr3_nt: TGTGCCGCCGGTCTCAGAGGTGGAAAACTGTTTTTT

clone_size: NA
v_call: TRBV10-3
d_call: TRBD2
j_call: TRBJ2-1
cdr3_aa: CAISESGPAGGYNEQFF
cdr3_nt: TGTGCCATCAGTGAGTCGGGGCCAGCGGGAGGATATAATGAGCAGTTCTTC

clone_size: NA
v_call: TRBV30
d_call: TRBD2
j_call: TRBJ2-3
cdr3_aa: CAWRIAGVPDTQYF
cdr3_nt: TGTGCCTGGCGAATAGCGGGAGTACCAGATACGCAGTATTTT

clone_size: NA
v_call: TRBV7-3
d_call: TRBD2
j_call: TRBJ2-1
cdr3_aa: CASSLAGGQYEQFF
cdr3_nt: TGTGCCAGCAGCTTAGCGGGAGGGCAGTATGAGCAGTTCTTC

clone_size: few
v_call: TRBV7-9
d_call: TRBD1
j_call: TRBJ1-2
cdr3_aa: CASSSDKPGQGTNYGYTF
cdr3_nt: TGTGCCAGCAGCTCGGATAAGCCAGGACAGGGAACTAACTATGGCTACACCTTC

clone_size: once
v_call: TRBV19
d_call: TRBD2
j_call: TRBJ2-5
cdr3_aa: CASSKGILAGGQRSETQYF
cdr3_nt: TGTGCCAGTAGTAAGGGTATACTAGCGGGGGGACAACGGTCGGAGACCCAGTACTTC

clone_size: NA
v_call: TRBV5-5
d_call: NA
j_call: TRBJ1-3
cdr3_aa: CASSFVGRLSGNTIYF
cdr3_nt: TGTGCCAGCAGCTTCGTTGGCCGTCTCTCTGGAAACACCATATATTTT

clone_size: NA
v_call: TRBV27
d_call: TRBD1
j_call: TRBJ1-6
cdr3_aa: CASSFTGTGGASYNSPLHF
cdr3_nt: TGTGCCAGCAGTTTTACCGGGACAGGGGGCGCGTCCTATAATTCACCCCTCCACTTT